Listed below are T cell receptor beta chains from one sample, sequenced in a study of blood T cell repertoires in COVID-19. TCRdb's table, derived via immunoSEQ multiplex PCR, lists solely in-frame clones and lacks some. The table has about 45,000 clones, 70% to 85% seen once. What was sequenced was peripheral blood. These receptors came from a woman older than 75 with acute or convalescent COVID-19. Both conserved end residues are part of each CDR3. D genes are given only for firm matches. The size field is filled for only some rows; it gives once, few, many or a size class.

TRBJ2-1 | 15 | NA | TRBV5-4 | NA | TGTGCCAGCAGCCCCCCCCGAGCGGGCAACAATGAGCAGTTCTTC | CASSPPRAGNNEQFF
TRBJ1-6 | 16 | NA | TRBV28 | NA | TGTGCCAGCAGTCCGTTGACAGGTGCCCTTAGAGGGGCCCTCCACTTT | CASSPLTGALRGALHF
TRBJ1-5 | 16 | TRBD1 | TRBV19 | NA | TGTGCCAGTAGTATACGGACAGGGCAAAGCAATCAGCCCCAGCATTTT | CASSIRTGQSNQPQHF
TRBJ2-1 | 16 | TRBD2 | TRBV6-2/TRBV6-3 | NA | TGTGCCAGCAGTTTGCCGGGACTAGCGGGGTACAATGAGCAGTTCTTC | CASSLPGLAGYNEQFF
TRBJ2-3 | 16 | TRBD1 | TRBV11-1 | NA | TGTGCCAGCAGCCCAAGGGACAGATCCGCAACAGATACGCAGTATTTT | CASSPRDRSATDTQYF
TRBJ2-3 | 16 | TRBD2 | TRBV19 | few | TGTGCCAGTAGTCTTCTAGCGGGAGGACTAACAGATACGCAGTATTTT | CASSLLAGGLTDTQYF
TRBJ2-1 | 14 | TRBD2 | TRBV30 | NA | TGTGCCTGGAATCTACTAGCGGGATACAATGAGCAGTTCTTC | CAWNLLAGYNEQFF
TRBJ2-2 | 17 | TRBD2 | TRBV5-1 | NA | TGCGCCAGCAGCTTGGACGGGACTAGCGGGAGTCGACGGGAGCTGTTTTTT | CASSLDGTSGSRRELFF
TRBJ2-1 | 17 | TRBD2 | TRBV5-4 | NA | TGTGCCAGCAGCTTGGCCGGGCTAGCGGGAGTTCGAAATGAGCAGTTCTTC | CASSLAGLAGVRNEQFF
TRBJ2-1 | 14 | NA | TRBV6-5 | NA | TGTGCCAGCAGTAGGGGCTCTCCCTACAATGAGCAGTTCTTC | CASSRGSPYNEQFF
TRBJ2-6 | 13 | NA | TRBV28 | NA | TGTGCCAGCAGGAGTACTGGGGCCAACGTCCTGACTTTC | CASRSTGANVLTF
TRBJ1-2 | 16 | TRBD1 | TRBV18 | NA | TGTGCCAGCTCACCACCGGGACAGGGGACTGGGAAGGGCTACACCTTC | CASSPPGQGTGKGYTF
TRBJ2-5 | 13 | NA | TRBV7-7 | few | TGTGCCAGCAGCTTAGACAGGCAAGAGACCCAGTACTTC | CASSLDRQETQYF
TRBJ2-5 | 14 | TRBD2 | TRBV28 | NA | TGTGCCAGCAGACCTAGCGGGAGTTGGGAGACCCAGTACTTC | CASRPSGSWETQYF
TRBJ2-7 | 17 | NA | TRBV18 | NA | TGTGCCAGCTCACCAGTAACGATGATGGGGAGCTCCTACGAGCAGTACTTC | CASSPVTMMGSSYEQYF
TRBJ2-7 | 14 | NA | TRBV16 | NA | TGTGCCAGCAGCCAAGGGAGAGTTGCCTACGAGCAGTACTTC | CASSQGRVAYEQYF
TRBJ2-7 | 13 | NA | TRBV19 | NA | TGTGCCAGTAGTACGCGGGACGCCCGCGAGCAGTACTTC | CASSTRDAREQYF
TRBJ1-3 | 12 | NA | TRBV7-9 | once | TGTGCCAGCAGTCCATCTGGAAACACCATATATTTT | CASSPSGNTIYF
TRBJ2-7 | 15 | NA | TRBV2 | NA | TGTGCCAGCAGTTTACCAGGTGGGGCCTCCTACGAGCAGTACTTC | CASSLPGGASYEQYF
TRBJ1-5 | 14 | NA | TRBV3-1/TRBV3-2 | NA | TGTGCCAGCAGCCATAGCCAGGGGAATCAGCCCCAGCATTTT | CASSHSQGNQPQHF
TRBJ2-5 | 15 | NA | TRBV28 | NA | TGTGCCAGCAGTTTCGGGAATCTCGGGTCGGAGACCCAGTACTTC | CASSFGNLGSETQYF
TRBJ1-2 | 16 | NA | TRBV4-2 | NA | TGTGCCAGCAGCCAATCCTGGGGGGGATCTACCTATGGCTACACCTTC | CASSQSWGGSTYGYTF
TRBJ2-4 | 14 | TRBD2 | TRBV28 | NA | TGTGCCAGCAGTTCCGGTTCGGGGGGAAACATTCAGTACTTC | CASSSGSGGNIQYF
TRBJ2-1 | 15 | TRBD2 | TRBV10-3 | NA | TGTGCCATCAGGAGAGGACTAGCGGGAGGGGCGGAGCAGTTCTTC | CAIRRGLAGGAEQFF
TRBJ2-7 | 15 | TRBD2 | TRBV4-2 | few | TGTGCCAGCAGCCAGGACCAGCGGGAGGGCTACGAGCAGTACTTC | CASSQDQREGYEQYF
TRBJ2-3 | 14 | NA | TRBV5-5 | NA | TGTGCCAGCAGCTTGGACAGGGGCACAGATACGCAGTATTTT | CASSLDRGTDTQYF
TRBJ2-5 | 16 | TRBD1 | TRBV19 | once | TGTGCCAGTGGATATTCTCCGGGACAGGGAAAAGAGACCCAGTACTTC | CASGYSPGQGKETQYF
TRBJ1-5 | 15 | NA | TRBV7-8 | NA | TGTGCCAGCAGCTTAGACTCTGGTAGCAATCAGCCCCAGCATTTT | CASSLDSGSNQPQHF
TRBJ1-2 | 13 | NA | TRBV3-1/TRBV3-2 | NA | TGTGCCAGCAGCTTGGACATTAACTATGGCTACACCTTC | CASSLDINYGYTF
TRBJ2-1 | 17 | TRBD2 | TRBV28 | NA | TGTGCCAGCAGTATGGGACTAGCGGGAGGGCCGGGGAATGAGCAGTTCTTC | CASSMGLAGGPGNEQFF
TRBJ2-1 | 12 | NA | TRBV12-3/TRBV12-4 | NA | TGTGCCAGCAGTTTAATTCAATATGAGCAGTTCTTC | CASSLIQYEQFF
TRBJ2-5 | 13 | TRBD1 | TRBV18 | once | TGTGCCAGCTCACCGTCAGGGGGCGAGACCCAGTACTTC | CASSPSGGETQYF
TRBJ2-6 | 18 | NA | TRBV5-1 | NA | TGCGCCAGCAGCCGTCATAATAGGGAGGACTCTGGGGCCAACGTCCTGACTTTC | CASSRHNREDSGANVLTF
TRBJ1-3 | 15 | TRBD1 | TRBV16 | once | TGTGCCAGCAGCCTAGGACAGGGACCCGGAAACACCATATATTTT | CASSLGQGPGNTIYF
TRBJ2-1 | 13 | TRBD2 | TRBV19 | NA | TGTGCCAGTAGTTACCGCGGGGGGGATGAGCAGTTCTTC | CASSYRGGDEQFF
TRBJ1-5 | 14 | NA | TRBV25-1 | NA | TGTGCCAGCAGTGAACAGGGTATCACTCAGCCCCAGCATTTT | CASSEQGITQPQHF